These T cell receptor beta chains were read from a single sample in a study of cytomegalovirus exposure and HLA in healthy donors. The repertoire was sequenced with immunoSEQ multiplex PCR; TCRdb's copy has only in-frame clones and lacks some. Among around 120,000 clones listed, 74% were seen once. The sequencing sample was made of PBMCs. The source is a man over 45 in good health and CMV-seropositive. CDR3s include the opening cysteine and the closing phenylalanine or tryptophan. A D gene is named only where the DNA matches it firmly. Clone size appears in some rows only: once, few, many, or a class for an expanded clone.

clone_size	v_call	d_call	j_call	cdr3_aa	cdr3_nt
few	TRBV19	TRBD1	TRBJ2-5	CASSLLAGGRTQYF	TGTGCCAGTAGTTTACTAGCAGGGGGCAGGACCCAGTACTTC
.	TRBV2	.	TRBJ2-4	CASAYGAESKNIQYF	TGTGCCAGCGCGTACGGAGCCGAGTCCAAAAACATTCAGTACTTC
.	TRBV5-1	.	TRBJ2-7	CASSTTGLRSYEQYF	TGCGCCAGCAGCACAACAGGCTTGCGCTCCTACGAGCAGTACTTC
.	TRBV14	.	TRBJ2-5	CASSQAHSGSETQYF	TGTGCCAGCAGCCAAGCTCACAGTGGGTCGGAGACCCAGTACTTC
.	TRBV27	TRBD2	TRBJ2-7	CASSLYPVLAGEGYEQYF	TGTGCCAGCAGTTTATACCCGGTTCTAGCGGGAGAGGGCTACGAGCAGTACTTC
.	TRBV5-5	.	TRBJ2-1	CASSLGRGTVNEQFF	TGTGCCAGCAGCTTGGGTAGGGGGACGGTAAATGAGCAGTTCTTC
.	TRBV5-6	.	TRBJ1-4	CASTTASGGDDEKLFF	TGTGCCAGCACCACCGCCTCGGGGGGGGACGATGAAAAACTGTTTTTT
.	TRBV5-1	TRBD1	TRBJ1-3	CASSWTGPLSGNTIYF	TGCGCCAGCAGCTGGACAGGACCCCTCTCTGGAAACACCATATATTTT
.	TRBV7-6	TRBD2	TRBJ2-2	CASSLPSGGNTGELFF	TGTGCCAGCAGCCTACCTAGCGGGGGAAACACCGGGGAGCTGTTTTTT
few	TRBV6-1	TRBD1	TRBJ1-1	CASSKTGGGSTEAFF	TGTGCCAGCAGCAAGACAGGGGGCGGGAGCACTGAAGCTTTCTTT
.	TRBV6-1	.	TRBJ2-7	CASGTGDYEQYF	TGTGCCAGCGGAACAGGAGACTACGAGCAGTACTTC
.	TRBV11-2	TRBD1	TRBJ2-1	CASSSVRDRGRNEQFF	TGTGCCAGCAGCTCCGTCCGGGACAGGGGCAGAAATGAGCAGTTCTTC
.	TRBV5-1	TRBD1	TRBJ2-2	CASSLSQGAGGELFF	TGCGCCAGCAGCTTGTCTCAGGGGGCAGGCGGGGAGCTGTTTTTT
once	TRBV29-1	.	TRBJ2-1	CSVDFTGEQFF	TGCAGCGTTGACTTTACGGGTGAGCAGTTCTTC
.	TRBV7-6	.	TRBJ2-7	CASSLTGTPYEQYF	TGTGCCAGCAGCTTAACAGGGACCCCCTACGAGCAGTACTTC
.	TRBV7-9	.	TRBJ1-2	CASSLVGGEYGYTF	TGTGCCAGCAGCTTAGTGGGGGGGGAATATGGCTACACCTTC
once	TRBV4-1	TRBD2	TRBJ2-5	CASSQFGGGAGETQYF	TGCGCCAGCAGCCAATTCGGCGGGGGGGCAGGGGAGACCCAGTACTTC
.	TRBV2	TRBD1	TRBJ2-5	CAARQGQETQYF	TGTGCCGCCAGACAGGGCCAAGAGACCCAGTACTTC
.	TRBV5-1	.	TRBJ1-2	CASSLALGRDVYGYTF	TGCGCCAGCAGCTTGGCCCTCGGGAGGGATGTCTATGGCTACACCTTC
.	TRBV6-5	TRBD1	TRBJ2-1	CASTYRGNSYNEQFF	TGTGCCAGCACTTACAGGGGTAACTCCTACAATGAGCAGTTCTTC
.	TRBV30	TRBD1	TRBJ2-2	CAWGTGDTGELFF	TGTGCCTGGGGGACAGGGGACACCGGGGAGCTGTTTTTT
.	TRBV6-1	.	TRBJ2-3	CASSDIFRTDTQYF	TGTGCCAGCAGCGACATCTTCCGCACAGATACGCAGTATTTT
.	TRBV10-3	.	TRBJ1-1	CAISETGNTEAFF	TGTGCCATCAGTGAGACGGGGAACACTGAAGCTTTCTTT
.	TRBV2	.	TRBJ2-3	CASKRGSDTQYF	TGTGCCAGCAAACGGGGATCCGATACGCAGTATTTT
.	TRBV5-1	.	TRBJ2-5	CASSLGGLVGETQYF	TGCGCCAGCAGCTTGGGAGGGTTGGTAGGGGAGACCCAGTACTTC
.	TRBV7-9	.	TRBJ1-3	CASSPPVGALNSGNTIYF	TGTGCCAGCAGCCCCCCGGTGGGAGCATTAAACTCTGGAAACACCATATATTTT
.	TRBV4-1	.	TRBJ2-6	CASSHPLRANVLTF	TGCGCCAGCAGCCATCCCCTTCGGGCCAACGTCCTGACTTTC
.	TRBV18	.	TRBJ2-7	CASSPLQGRYEQYF	TGTGCCAGCTCACCACTACAGGGTCGGTACGAGCAGTACTTC
.	TRBV6-1	TRBD2	TRBJ2-3	CASSGLAGLPDTQYF	TGTGCCAGCAGTGGGTTAGCGGGGCTCCCAGATACGCAGTATTTT
.	TRBV28	.	TRBJ1-2	CASSLSLGYTF	TGTGCCAGCAGTTTATCACTGGGCTACACCTTC
once	TRBV9	TRBD1	TRBJ2-3	CASSFGQGQADTQYF	TGTGCCAGCAGCTTCGGACAGGGACAAGCAGATACGCAGTATTTT
.	TRBV7-8	TRBD2	TRBJ2-1	CASSLAPSGKEFF	TGTGCCAGCAGCTTAGCGCCTAGCGGGAAGGAGTTCTTC
few	TRBV15	TRBD2	TRBJ2-1	CATSRDNRGGEQFF	TGTGCCACCAGCAGAGATAATCGGGGGGGTGAGCAGTTCTTC
.	TRBV6-5	TRBD1	TRBJ1-2	CASSKIGTANYGYTF	TGTGCCAGCAGTAAGATCGGGACAGCTAACTATGGCTACACCTTC
.	TRBV2	.	TRBJ1-5	CASSPDSNQPQHF	TGTGCCAGCAGTCCAGATAGCAATCAGCCCCAGCATTTT
.	TRBV4-1	.	TRBJ1-3	CASSQGQISGNTIYF	TGCGCCAGCAGCCAGGGACAAATCTCTGGAAACACCATATATTTT
.	TRBV13	TRBD1	TRBJ1-1	CASSRTGMGFTEAFF	TGTGCCAGCAGCCGGACAGGGATGGGGTTCACTGAAGCTTTCTTT
.	TRBV21-1	.	TRBJ2-7	CASSKAFTGNYEQYF	TGTGCCAGCAGCAAAGCATTCACAGGGAACTACGAGCAGTACTTC
.	TRBV5-1	TRBD1	TRBJ1-1	CASSSPTGSFMNTEAFF	TGCGCCAGCAGCTCACCGACAGGGAGCTTCATGAACACTGAAGCTTTCTTT
.	TRBV7-6	.	TRBJ2-1	CASSSVEGEQFF	TGTGCCAGCAGCTCAGTTGAGGGTGAGCAGTTCTTC
.	TRBV29-1	.	TRBJ1-3	CSVELGTGSGNTIYF	TGCAGCGTTGAATTGGGCACCGGCTCTGGAAACACCATATATTTT
few	TRBV9	TRBD2	TRBJ2-1	CASSVSGRGPNNEQFF	TGTGCCAGCAGCGTTAGCGGGCGGGGACCCAACAATGAGCAGTTCTTC
.	TRBV28	.	TRBJ2-3	CASSPSRGTDTQYF	TGTGCCAGCAGTCCCTCTAGGGGGACAGATACGCAGTATTTT
.	TRBV9	.	TRBJ2-3	CASSPRLSTDTQYF	TGTGCCAGCAGCCCCAGACTTAGCACAGATACGCAGTATTTT
.	TRBV9	.	TRBJ1-1	CASSATGSNTEAFF	TGTGCCAGCAGCGCTACAGGATCGAACACTGAAGCTTTCTTT
.	TRBV5-4	.	TRBJ1-2	CASSFDRHGYTF	TGTGCCAGCAGCTTCGACAGACATGGCTACACCTTC
.	TRBV27	TRBD1	TRBJ2-1	CASSLSTGTAKQFF	TGTGCCAGCAGTTTATCTACCGGGACAGCTAAGCAGTTCTTC
.	TRBV10-1	.	TRBJ1-1	CASSESPHPGNTEAFF	TGCGCCAGCAGTGAGTCCCCACATCCTGGGAACACTGAAGCTTTCTTT
.	TRBV27	TRBD1	TRBJ2-7	CASSSTGGGYEQYF	TGTGCCAGCAGTTCGACAGGGGGTGGGTACGAGCAGTACTTC
few	TRBV18	.	TRBJ2-1	CASSSDTLNEQFF	TGTGCCAGCTCCTCGGACACCCTCAATGAGCAGTTCTTC
few	TRBV5-4	.	TRBJ2-3	CASSFTIGDTQYF	TGTGCCAGCAGCTTTACGATCGGGGATACGCAGTATTTT
.	TRBV7-3	.	TRBJ1-1	CASSLEGGDTEAFF	TGTGCCAGCAGCTTAGAAGGGGGGGACACTGAAGCTTTCTTT
.	TRBV28	.	TRBJ1-1	CASSLLSGGGRDEAFF	TGTGCCAGCAGTTTATTATCCGGGGGAGGCAGGGATGAAGCTTTCTTT
.	TRBV9	TRBD2	TRBJ2-1	CASSRAGGPYNEQFF	TGTGCCAGCAGTAGAGCGGGAGGGCCATACAATGAGCAGTTCTTC